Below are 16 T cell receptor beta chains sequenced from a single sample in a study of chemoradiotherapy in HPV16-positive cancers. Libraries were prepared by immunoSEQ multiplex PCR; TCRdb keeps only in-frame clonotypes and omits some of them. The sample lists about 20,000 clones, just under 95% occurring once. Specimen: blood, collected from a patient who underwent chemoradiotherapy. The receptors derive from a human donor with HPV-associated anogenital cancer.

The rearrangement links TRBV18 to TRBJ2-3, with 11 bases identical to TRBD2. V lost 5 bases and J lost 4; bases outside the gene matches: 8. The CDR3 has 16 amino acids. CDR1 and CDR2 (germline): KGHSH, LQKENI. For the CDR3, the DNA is TGTGCCAGCTCATCGCCGGGACTAGCGGCAGCAGATACGCAGTATTTT. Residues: CASSSPGLAAADTQYF.

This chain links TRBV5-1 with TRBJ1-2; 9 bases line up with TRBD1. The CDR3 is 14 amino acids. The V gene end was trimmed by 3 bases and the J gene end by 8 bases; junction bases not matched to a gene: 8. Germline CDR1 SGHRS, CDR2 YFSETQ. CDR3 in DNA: TGCGCCAGCAGCTACGGGACAGGGTATGGAGGCTACACCTTC. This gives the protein CASSYGTGYGGYTF.

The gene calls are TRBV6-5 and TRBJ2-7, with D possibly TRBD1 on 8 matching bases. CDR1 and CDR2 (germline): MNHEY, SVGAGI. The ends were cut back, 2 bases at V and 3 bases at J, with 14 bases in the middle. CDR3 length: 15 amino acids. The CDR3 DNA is TGTGCCAGCAGTTACGCCCACAGGGGGGGCTACGAGCAGTACTTC. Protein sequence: CASSYAHRGGYEQYF.

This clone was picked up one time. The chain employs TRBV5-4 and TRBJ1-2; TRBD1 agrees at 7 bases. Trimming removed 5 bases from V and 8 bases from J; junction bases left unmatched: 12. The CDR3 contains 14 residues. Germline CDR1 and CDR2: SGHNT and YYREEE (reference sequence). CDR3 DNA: TGTGCCAGCAGAATCAGGGGGGCCCTCCGGGGCTACACCTTC. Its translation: CASRIRGALRGYTF.

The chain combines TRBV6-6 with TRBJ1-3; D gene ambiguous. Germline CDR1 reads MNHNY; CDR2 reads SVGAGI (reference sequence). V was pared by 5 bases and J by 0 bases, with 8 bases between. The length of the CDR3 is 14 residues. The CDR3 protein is CASSDIASGNTIYF. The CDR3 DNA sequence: TGTGCCAGCAGTGACATAGCCTCTGGAAACACCATATATTTT.

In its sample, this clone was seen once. The CDR3, as DNA: TGTGCCAGCAGCTTTGATTCACCCCTCCACTTT. As protein: CASSFDSPLHF. The chain joins TRBV7-9 to TRBJ1-6, with D hard to call. Germline V CDR1 and CDR2: SEHNR, FQNEAQ (reference sequence). The CDR3 spans 11 residues. Trimming pared 3 bases from V and 8 bases from J, leaving 2 bases between.

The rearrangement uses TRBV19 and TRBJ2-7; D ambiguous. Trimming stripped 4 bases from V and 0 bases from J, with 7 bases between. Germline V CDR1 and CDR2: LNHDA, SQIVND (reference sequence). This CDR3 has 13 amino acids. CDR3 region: CASSRSISYEQYF. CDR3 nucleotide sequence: TGTGCCAGTAGTAGGAGCATCTCCTACGAGCAGTACTTC.

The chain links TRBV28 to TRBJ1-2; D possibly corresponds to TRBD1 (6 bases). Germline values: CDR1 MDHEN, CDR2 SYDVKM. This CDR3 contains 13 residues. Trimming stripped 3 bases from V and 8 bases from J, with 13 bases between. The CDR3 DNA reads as TGTGCCAGCAGTTTGTACAGGGCTGGAGGCTACACCTTC. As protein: CASSLYRAGGYTF.

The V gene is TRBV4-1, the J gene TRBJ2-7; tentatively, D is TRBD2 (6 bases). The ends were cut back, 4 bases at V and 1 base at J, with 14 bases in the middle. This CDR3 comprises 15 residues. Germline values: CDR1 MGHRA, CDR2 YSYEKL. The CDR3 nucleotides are TGCGCCAGCAGCCCGGGACTTCTCGATTCCTACGAGCAGTACTTC. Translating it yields CASSPGLLDSYEQYF.

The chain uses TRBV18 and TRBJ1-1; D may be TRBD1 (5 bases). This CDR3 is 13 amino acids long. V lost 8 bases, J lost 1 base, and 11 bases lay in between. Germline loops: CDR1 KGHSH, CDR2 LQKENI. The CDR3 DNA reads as TGTGCCAGCACCTTGACAGAGAACACTGAAGCTTTCTTT. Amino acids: CASTLTENTEAFF.

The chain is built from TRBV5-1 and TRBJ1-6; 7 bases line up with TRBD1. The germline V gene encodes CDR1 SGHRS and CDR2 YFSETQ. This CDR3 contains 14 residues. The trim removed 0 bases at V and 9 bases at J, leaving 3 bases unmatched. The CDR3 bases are TGCGCCAGCAGCTTGGAGACAGGGATTTCACCCCTCCACTTT. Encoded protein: CASSLETGISPLHF.

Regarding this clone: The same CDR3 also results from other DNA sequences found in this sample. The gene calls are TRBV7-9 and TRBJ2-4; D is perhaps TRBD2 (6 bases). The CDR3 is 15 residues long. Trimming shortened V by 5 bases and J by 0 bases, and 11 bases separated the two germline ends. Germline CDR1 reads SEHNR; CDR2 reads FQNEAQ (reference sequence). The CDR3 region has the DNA TGTGCCAGCAGCCCGGACGGGGGAGCCAAAAACATTCAGTACTTC. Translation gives CASSPDGGAKNIQYF. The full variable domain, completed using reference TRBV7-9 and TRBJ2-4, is DTGVSQNPRHKITKRGQNVTFRCDPISEHNRLYWYRQTLGQGPEFLTYFQNEAQLEKSRLLSDRFSAERPKGSFSTLEIQRTEQGDSAMYLCASSPDGGAKNIQYFGAGTRLSVL.

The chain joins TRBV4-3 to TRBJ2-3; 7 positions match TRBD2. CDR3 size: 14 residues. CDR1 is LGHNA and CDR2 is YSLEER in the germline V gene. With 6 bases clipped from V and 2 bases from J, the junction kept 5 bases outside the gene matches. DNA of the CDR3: TGCGCCAGCAGGGGCGGGAGCACCACAGATACGCAGTATTTT. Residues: CASRGGSTTDTQYF.

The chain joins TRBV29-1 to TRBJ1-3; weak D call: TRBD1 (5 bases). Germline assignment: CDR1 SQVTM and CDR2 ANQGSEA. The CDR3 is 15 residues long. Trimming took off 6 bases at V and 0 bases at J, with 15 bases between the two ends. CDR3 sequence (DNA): TGCAGCGTAGCCTCCGGACAAATCTCTGGAAACACCATATATTTT. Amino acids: CSVASGQISGNTIYF. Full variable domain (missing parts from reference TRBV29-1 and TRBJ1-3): SAVISQKPSRDICQRGTSLTIQCQVDSQVTMMFWYRQQPGQSLTLIATANQGSEATYESGFVIDKFPISRPNLTFSTLTVSNMSPEDSSIYLCSVASGQISGNTIYFGEGSWLTVV.

The DNA of the CDR3 is TGTGCCAGCAGTTTAAAGGTGTATGCAGCTTTCTTT. Its translation is CASSLKVYAAFF. V usage is TRBV28 and J usage is TRBJ1-1; D call uncertain. The V gene's germline CDR1 is MDHEN and CDR2 SYDVKM. The CDR3 covers 12 residues. Deletions cut 2 bases from V and 10 bases from J, with 11 bases between.

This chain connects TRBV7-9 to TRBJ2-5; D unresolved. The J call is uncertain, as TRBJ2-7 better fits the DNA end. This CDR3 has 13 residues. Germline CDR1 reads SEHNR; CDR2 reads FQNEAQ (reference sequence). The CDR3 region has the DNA TGTGCCAGCAGCGCAACAGCCGCCTACGAGCAGTACTTC. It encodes CASSATAAYEQYF.